A selection of T cell receptor beta chains follows, all from one sample in a study of cytomegalovirus exposure and HLA in healthy donors. Assay: immunoSEQ multiplex PCR; the TCRdb copy retains only in-frame clones and omits some. The sample has some 260,000 clones; roughly 88% are singletons. The sample comprised PBMCs. The source is a woman between 25 and 40 years old in good health and CMV-seronegative. Each CDR3 is given with its conserved first and last residue. The D gene is left open where the match is weak. Clone size appears in some rows only: once, few, many, or a class for an expanded clone.

V	D	size	J	CDR3	DNA
TRBV5-1	.	.	TRBJ2-3	CASGGGSTDTQYF	TGCGCCAGCGGTGGGGGGAGCACAGATACGCAGTATTTT
TRBV5-1	TRBD2	few	TRBJ2-3	CASSLGRGAGADTQYF	TGCGCCAGCAGCTTGGGCAGGGGAGCGGGAGCAGATACGCAGTATTTT
TRBV9	TRBD2	once	TRBJ2-7	CASSVSTSGSYEQYF	TGTGCCAGCAGCGTAAGCACTAGCGGCTCCTACGAGCAGTACTTC
TRBV11-3	TRBD1	.	TRBJ2-2	CASSRTVGQTGELFF	TGTGCCAGCAGCCGAACGGTGGGACAGACCGGGGAGCTGTTTTTT
TRBV28	TRBD2	.	TRBJ2-2	CASSPPGSGRFWGELFF	TGTGCCAGCAGTCCCCCGGGTAGCGGGAGATTCTGGGGGGAGCTGTTTTTT
TRBV10-2	TRBD1	.	TRBJ1-3	CASRDRGQGSGNTIYF	TGCGCCAGCCGGGACAGGGGTCAGGGCTCTGGAAACACCATATATTTT
TRBV5-1	.	.	TRBJ2-3	CASSLGGDTQYF	TGCGCCAGCAGCTTGGGAGGAGATACGCAGTATTTT
TRBV5-4	.	.	TRBJ2-5	CASSLVGQGQETQYF	TGTGCCAGCAGCTTGGTGGGGCAGGGGCAAGAGACCCAGTACTTC
TRBV10-2	TRBD2	few	TRBJ2-7	CASSATSGPGYEQYF	TGCGCCAGCAGTGCGACTAGCGGTCCTGGCTACGAGCAGTACTTC
TRBV6-4	TRBD2	.	TRBJ2-1	CASREIAGSYNEQFF	TGTGCCAGCAGGGAAATAGCGGGCTCCTACAATGAGCAGTTCTTC
TRBV19	.	.	TRBJ2-7	CASSTTGRTYEQYF	TGTGCCAGTAGTACAACAGGGCGAACCTACGAGCAGTACTTC
TRBV11-2	TRBD1	few	TRBJ2-2	CASSLPGTGGFFTGELFF	TGTGCCAGCAGCTTGCCCGGGACAGGGGGCTTTTTCACCGGGGAGCTGTTTTTT
TRBV28	.	.	TRBJ2-5	CASWMWGGRETQYF	TGTGCCAGCTGGATGTGGGGAGGTCGGGAGACCCAGTACTTC
TRBV19	.	.	TRBJ2-7	CASSIRAGEQYF	TGTGCCAGTAGTATAAGGGCTGGAGAGCAGTACTTC
TRBV7-2	TRBD2	.	TRBJ2-1	CASSYVEAGTKFF	TGTGCCAGCAGCTACGTAGAAGCGGGGACGAAGTTCTTC
TRBV28	TRBD1	.	TRBJ1-4	CASSPGGGEKLFF	TGTGCCAGCAGTCCAGGGGGGGGTGAAAAACTGTTTTTT
TRBV27	.	.	TRBJ2-3	CAIGGSTDTQYF	TGTGCCATTGGAGGGAGCACAGATACGCAGTATTTT
TRBV28	.	.	TRBJ1-5	CAGTSANQPQHF	TGTGCTGGGACTTCCGCCAATCAGCCCCAGCATTTT
TRBV7-2	.	.	TRBJ1-2	CASSRILFWGYTF	TGTGCCAGCTCCAGAATTCTTTTTTGGGGCTACACCTTC
TRBV28	.	.	TRBJ2-5	CASSSTGGLETQYF	TGTGCCAGCAGTTCCACTGGGGGGCTGGAGACCCAGTACTTC
TRBV4-1	.	.	TRBJ2-7	CASSQDPAGAYEQYF	TGCGCCAGCAGCCAAGATCCGGCAGGGGCCTACGAGCAGTACTTC
TRBV2	.	.	TRBJ2-7	CASSAGGIYEQYF	TGTGCCAGCAGTGCAGGCGGAATCTACGAGCAGTACTTC
TRBV29-1	.	.	TRBJ2-5	CSVEGGNQETQYF	TGCAGCGTTGAAGGGGGGAACCAAGAGACCCAGTACTTC
TRBV7-3	TRBD2	.	TRBJ2-1	CASSLGGGLGNEQFF	TGTGCCAGCAGCTTAGGAGGGGGACTAGGTAATGAGCAGTTCTTC
TRBV6-1	.	.	TRBJ2-5	CASSEMGWETQYF	TGTGCCAGCAGCGAGATGGGGTGGGAGACCCAGTACTTC
TRBV2	TRBD1	.	TRBJ1-5	CASRGQGVFQPQHF	TGTGCCAGCAGAGGACAGGGAGTTTTTCAGCCCCAGCATTTT
TRBV27	TRBD2	.	TRBJ2-2	CASSLFTGGRYTGELFF	TGTGCCAGCAGTTTATTCACGGGAGGGAGGTACACCGGGGAGCTGTTTTTT
TRBV11-2	.	.	TRBJ1-5	CASSFGVVGNQPQHF	TGTGCCAGCAGCTTTGGGGTGGTGGGCAATCAGCCCCAGCATTTT
TRBV7-2	.	.	TRBJ2-1	CASSLALLEDNEQFF	TGTGCCAGCAGCTTAGCGCTCCTGGAGGACAATGAGCAGTTCTTC
TRBV19	.	.	TRBJ1-2	CASTPGHYGYTF	TGTGCCAGTACCCCCGGGCACTATGGCTACACCTTC
TRBV7-3	.	.	TRBJ2-3	CASSPSGWSGGVGTDTQYF	TGTGCCAGCAGCCCAAGCGGGTGGTCTGGGGGAGTTGGCACAGATACGCAGTATTTT
TRBV19	.	.	TRBJ2-7	CASSIGDLQYF	TGTGCCAGTAGTATCGGTGACCTGCAGTACTTC
TRBV5-5	.	.	TRBJ1-5	CASSLAVGERPQHF	TGTGCCAGCAGCTTGGCTGTGGGGGAACGGCCCCAGCATTTT
TRBV5-6	.	.	TRBJ1-1	CASRQGLNTEAFF	TGTGCCAGCAGGCAGGGGCTGAACACTGAAGCTTTCTTT
TRBV5-1	TRBD1	.	TRBJ2-5	CASSLGDRDQETQYF	TGCGCCAGCAGCTTGGGGGACAGGGACCAAGAGACCCAGTACTTC
TRBV5-1	.	.	TRBJ2-1	CASNQRPGTLWDNEQFF	TGCGCCAGCAACCAAAGGCCCGGGACTCTTTGGGACAATGAGCAGTTCTTC
TRBV28	TRBD1	.	TRBJ2-7	CASSPGQDFGHEQYF	TGTGCCAGCAGTCCGGGACAGGATTTCGGCCACGAGCAGTACTTC
TRBV2	TRBD2	.	TRBJ2-5	CASRGLEQETQYF	TGTGCCAGCAGAGGACTAGAGCAAGAGACCCAGTACTTC
TRBV14	TRBD1	.	TRBJ2-6	CASSRTGTVYSGANVLTF	TGTGCCAGCAGCCGTACCGGGACAGTGTACTCTGGGGCCAACGTCCTGACTTTC
TRBV7-2	TRBD2	once	TRBJ2-5	CASSTGLAGTQETQYF	TGTGCCAGCAGCACAGGACTAGCGGGGACCCAAGAGACCCAGTACTTC
TRBV30	TRBD1	.	TRBJ1-2	CAWGRDSVYGYTF	TGTGCCTGGGGCCGGGACAGCGTCTATGGCTACACCTTC
TRBV6-5	.	once	TRBJ2-1	CASSYSVGRLYNEQFF	TGTGCCAGCAGTTACTCCGTGGGGAGGCTCTACAATGAGCAGTTCTTC
TRBV28	.	.	TRBJ2-1	CASRHVTEQFF	TGTGCCAGCAGACATGTGACGGAGCAGTTCTTC
TRBV28	.	.	TRBJ2-3	CASNVVGNGIDTQYF	TGTGCCAGCAACGTGGTCGGGAATGGGATAGATACGCAGTATTTT
TRBV28	.	.	TRBJ2-7	CASSKGSGYEQYF	TGTGCCAGCAGTAAAGGAAGTGGATACGAGCAGTACTTC
TRBV2	.	.	TRBJ1-4	CASSSDHNEKLFF	TGTGCCAGCAGTTCGGACCATAATGAAAAACTGTTTTTT
TRBV7-9	.	.	TRBJ2-7	CASSHGSYEQYF	TGTGCCAGCAGCCATGGGTCGTACGAGCAGTACTTC
TRBV5-1	.	.	TRBJ2-3	CASSLEGGGYTQYF	TGCGCCAGCAGCCTGGAGGGGGGCGGTTATACGCAGTATTTT
TRBV11-2	TRBD2	.	TRBJ2-7	CASSRGLAGASYEQYF	TGTGCCAGCAGCAGAGGACTAGCGGGAGCCTCCTACGAGCAGTACTTC
TRBV11-2	.	.	TRBJ2-5	CASSLGVRETQYF	TGTGCCAGCAGCTTAGGGGTCCGAGAGACCCAGTACTTC
TRBV5-1	TRBD1	.	TRBJ2-2	CASSLATSTGVTGELFF	TGCGCCAGCAGCTTGGCCACATCGACAGGGGTCACCGGGGAGCTGTTTTTT
TRBV12-5	.	.	TRBJ2-7	CASGLDDRMNYEQYF	TGTGCTAGTGGTTTGGACGACAGAATGAACTACGAGCAGTACTTC